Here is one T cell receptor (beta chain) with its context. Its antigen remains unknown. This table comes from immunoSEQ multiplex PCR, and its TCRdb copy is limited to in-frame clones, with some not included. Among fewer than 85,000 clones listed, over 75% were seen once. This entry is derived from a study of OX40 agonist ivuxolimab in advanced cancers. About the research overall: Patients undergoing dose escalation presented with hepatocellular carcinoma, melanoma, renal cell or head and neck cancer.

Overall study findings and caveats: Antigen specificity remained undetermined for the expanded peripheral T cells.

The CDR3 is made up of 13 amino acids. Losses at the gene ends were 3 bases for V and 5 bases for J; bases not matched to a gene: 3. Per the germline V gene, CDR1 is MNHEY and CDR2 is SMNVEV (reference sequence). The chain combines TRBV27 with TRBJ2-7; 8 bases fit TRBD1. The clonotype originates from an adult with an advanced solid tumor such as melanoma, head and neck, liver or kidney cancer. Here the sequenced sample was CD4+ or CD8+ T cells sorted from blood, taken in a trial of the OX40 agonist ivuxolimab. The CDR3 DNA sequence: TGTGCCAGCAGTTTGAACAGGGGGGACGAGCAGTACTTC. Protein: CASSLNRGDEQYF.